Listed here are 22 T cell receptor beta chains from one sample, sequenced in a study of cytomegalovirus exposure and HLA in healthy donors. Amplification used 60 Vbeta primers and 13 Jbeta primers. TCRdb keeps only in-frame clones here, not all; method: immunoSEQ multiplex PCR. The table lists some 110,000 clones. The sequenced sample consisted of PBMCs. The receptors shown here come from a man between 35 and 55 years old in good health and CMV-seronegative.

The chain uses TRBV5-4 and TRBJ2-5, with 10 bases lining up with TRBD1. The V and J ends lost 4 bases and 5 bases, in that order; junction bases with no gene match: 8. Germline V gene sequence: CDR1 SGHNT, CDR2 YYREEE (reference sequence). This CDR3 is built from 15 residues. CDR3 loop: CASSTDRGLKETQYF. In DNA, the CDR3 is TGTGCCAGCAGCACCGACAGGGGGCTGAAGGAGACCCAGTACTTC.

In the case of this clone: At one end, the junction sequence differs from germline, possibly due to a read error. The chain recombines TRBV5-6 with TRBJ2-1, with 8 bases identical to TRBD2. The germline V gene encodes CDR1 SGHDT and CDR2 YYEEEE. The CDR3 loop spans 16 amino acids. The CDR3 loop reads CASSRTPGLGSHEQFF. In DNA form, the CDR3 reads TGTGCCAGCAGCCGAACCCCGGGACTAGGGTCGCATGAACAGTTCTTC.

V is TRBV5-1 and J is TRBJ2-7; 9 bases map to TRBD1. J lost 6 bases, V lost 4 bases, and 11 bases had no gene match. In germline, CDR1 is SGHRS, CDR2 YFSETQ. The CDR3 loop spans 15 amino acids. The CDR3 DNA reads as TGCGCCAGCAGCAGCGGACAGGGGAGGAAGTTCGAGCAGTACTTC. This sequence encodes CASSSGQGRKFEQYF.

This chain links TRBV6-1 with TRBJ1-2, with TRBD1 as a possible D gene (6 bases). Germline V gene sequence: CDR1 MNHNS, CDR2 SASEGT. V dropped 8 bases and J dropped 1 base, with 11 bases sitting between them. The CDR3 is made up of 13 amino acids. The CDR3 DNA follows: TGTGCCAGCCTAAACAGGGATAACTATGGCTACACCTTC. Residues: CASLNRDNYGYTF.

The chain couples TRBV30 to TRBJ2-7, with D unclear. Germline CDR1 is GTSNPN and CDR2 is SVGIG (reference sequence). V was cut by 5 bases and J by 1 base, with 12 bases left in between. The CDR3 extends over 13 amino acids. The CDR3 sequence: CAWDGRQSYEQYF. CDR3 DNA: TGTGCCTGGGACGGCAGGCAATCCTACGAGCAGTACTTC.

The rearrangement links TRBV11-3 to TRBJ2-7; 8 nucleotides agree with TRBD1. The germline V gene has CDR1 SGHNT and CDR2 YENEEA. Unmatched junction bases numbered 9, after V lost 6 bases and J lost 5 bases. The CDR3 has 14 residues. The CDR3 reads CASSPGQAPDEQYF. CDR3 bases: TGTGCCAGCAGTCCGGGACAGGCCCCCGACGAGCAGTACTTC.

V is TRBV10-3 and J is TRBJ2-5; the match to TRBD1 covers 9 bases. The length of the CDR3 is 18 residues. Germline trimming cut 0 bases from V and 4 bases from J; bases unmatched to any gene: 12. Germline V CDR1 and CDR2: ENHRY, SYGVKD. The CDR3 spells CAISESLLQGAISETQYF. The CDR3 coding sequence is TGTGCCATCAGTGAGTCGCTTCTACAGGGGGCGATATCAGAGACCCAGTACTTC.

The J gene is TRBJ2-5, the V gene TRBV25-1, with TRBD2 matching over 9 bases. Per the germline V gene, CDR1 is MGHDK and CDR2 is SYGVNS. There are 17 residues in the CDR3. Losses at the gene ends were 1 base for V and 4 bases for J; bases not matched to a gene: 10. The CDR3 reads CASSEFMGASGIETQYF. The CDR3 nucleotides are TGTGCCAGCAGTGAATTTATGGGGGCTAGCGGGATAGAGACCCAGTACTTC.

This chain uses TRBV4-2 with TRBJ2-5; the D gene is possibly TRBD1 (6 bases). The DNA matches TRBJ2-7 better at its end, which makes the J call doubtful. This CDR3 is 16 amino acids long. The germline V gene has CDR1 LGHNA and CDR2 YNFKEQ. CDR3 nucleotide sequence: TGTGCCAGCAGCCAAGGGGCCGGACAGAACTTCTACGAGCAGTACTTC. It translates to CASSQGAGQNFYEQYF.

This sequence joins TRBV5-1 and TRBJ1-4; TRBD1 matches 9 bases. After removal of 0 bases from V and 8 bases from J, the junction contained 5 bases not matched to a gene. Germline CDR1 and CDR2: SGHRS and YFSETQ. This CDR3 has 15 residues. The CDR3 bases are TGCGCCAGCAGCTTGGCTGGGACAGGGTGGGAAAAACTGTTTTTT. This gives the protein CASSLAGTGWEKLFF.

The rearrangement joins TRBV6-8 to TRBJ2-7; a weak D match, TRBD2 (5 bases). Germline-derived CDR1 and CDR2 are MNHGY and SAAAGT. CDR3 length equals 15 residues. The V end was cut by 7 bases, the J end by 5 bases, with 21 bases between. For the CDR3, the DNA is TGTGCCAGCACTCGTGAGTGGGGAGCGAACGACGAGCAGTACTTC. Its protein is CASTREWGANDEQYF.

The gene calls are TRBV5-1 and TRBJ2-2, with a tentative D call TRBD1 (5 bases). Trimming shortened V by 0 bases and J by 1 base, and 7 bases separated the two germline ends. The CDR3 is 15 amino acids. CDR1 is SGHRS and CDR2 is YFSETQ in the germline V gene. The CDR3 protein is CASSLGQMNTGELFF. In nucleotides, the CDR3 is TGCGCCAGCAGCTTGGGACAGATGAACACCGGGGAGCTGTTTTTT.

This CDR3 is CASQQGAPGGAEQYF. The CDR3 nucleotides read TGTGCCAGCCAACAGGGGGCCCCAGGAGGGGCCGAGCAGTACTTC. V gene TRBV7-8 combines with J gene TRBJ2-7, with 9 nucleotides matching TRBD1. Trimming removed 8 bases from V and 6 bases from J; junction bases left unmatched: 14. The CDR3 covers 15 residues. Germline V gene lookup returns CDR1 SGHVS and CDR2 FQNEAQ.

This chain links TRBV7-2 with TRBJ2-3; TRBD1 matches 9 bases. V lost 5 bases and J lost 1; bases outside the gene matches: 7. From germline, CDR1 is SGHTA and CDR2 FQGNSA. This CDR3 has 16 amino acids. CDR3 loop: CASSLGQGRGTDTQYF. The CDR3 bases are TGTGCCAGCAGCCTGGGACAGGGCCGGGGCACAGATACGCAGTATTTT.

The V gene is TRBV6-1, the J gene TRBJ1-4, with D maybe TRBD1 (5 bases). With 1 base removed from V and 8 bases from J, the gap between germline ends came to 11 bases. The CDR3 loop spans 14 amino acids. Germline V gene lookup returns CDR1 MNHNS and CDR2 SASEGT. The CDR3 loop is CASSEGGGGEKLFF. The CDR3, as DNA: TGTGCCAGCAGTGAAGGGGGGGGAGGAGAAAAACTGTTTTTT.

The chain has TRBV10-3 and TRBJ1-4, with 7 bases aligning to TRBD1. The V segment lost 4 bases and the J segment 2 bases; nucleotides outside the gene matches: 1. The CDR3 loop spans 14 amino acids. The germline gives CDR1 ENHRY, CDR2 SYGVKD. DNA for the CDR3: TGTGCCATCAGTGGGGGACAGACTAATGAAAAACTGTTTTTT. Protein sequence: CAISGGQTNEKLFF.

Regarding this clone: At one end the junction does not follow the germline gene, possibly because of a read error. The chain is built from TRBV7-7 and TRBJ1-1; no reliable D call. Germline assignment: CDR1 SSHAT and CDR2 FNYEAQ (reference sequence). The CDR3 has 13 residues. Here the CDR3 reads CASSATTNTEAFF. DNA for the CDR3: TGTGCTAGCAGCGCTACTACGAACACTGAAGCTTTCTTT.

The J gene is TRBJ2-1, the V gene TRBV5-1; 7 nucleotides line up with TRBD2. The germline V gene encodes CDR1 SGHRS and CDR2 YFSETQ. The CDR3 has 14 residues. After removal of 4 bases from V and 6 bases from J, the junction contained 7 bases not matched to a gene. The CDR3 here is CASSLLTGGNEQFF. For the CDR3, the DNA is TGCGCCAGCAGCCTCCTCACGGGGGGCAATGAGCAGTTCTTC. Complete variable domain (other parts from reference TRBV5-1 and TRBJ2-1): KAGVTQTPRYLIKTRGQQVTLSCSPISGHRSVSWYQQTPGQGLQFLFEYFSETQRNKGNFPGRFSGRQFSNSRSEMNVSTLELGDSALYLCASSLLTGGNEQFFGPGTRLTVL.

The J gene is TRBJ1-1, the V gene TRBV7-2, with 7 bases fitting TRBD1. With V trimmed by 1 base and J by 4 bases, 6 bases remained unmatched. Germline V gene data show CDR1 as SGHTA and CDR2 as FQGNSA. The CDR3 runs 15 residues. CDR3: CASSLGGGSGTEAFF. CDR3 coding DNA: TGTGCCAGCAGCTTAGGAGGGGGCTCGGGCACTGAAGCTTTCTTT. Full variable domain (remainder filled in from reference TRBV7-2 and TRBJ1-1): GAGVSQSPSNKVTEKGKDVELRCDPISGHTALYWYRQSLGQGLEFLIYFQGNSAPDKSGLPSDRFSAERTGGSVSTLTIQRTQQEDSAVYLCASSLGGGSGTEAFFGQGTRLTVV.

The chain carries TRBV6-1 and TRBJ1-3; TRBD1 matches at 10 bases. Germline assignment: CDR1 MNHNS and CDR2 SASEGT. V lost 9 bases, J lost 0 bases, and 5 bases stayed unmatched. The CDR3 runs 15 residues. The CDR3 sequence: CASGQGDVSGNTIYF. In DNA form, the CDR3 reads TGTGCCAGTGGACAGGGGGATGTCTCTGGAAACACCATATATTTT.

The chain joins TRBV4-3 to TRBJ1-4; D unclear. The V gene lost 1 base and the J gene lost 0 bases, with 9 bases spanning the gap. Germline lookup yields CDR1 LGHNA and CDR2 YSLEER. This CDR3 has 16 residues. The CDR3 reads CASSQVVVATNEKLFF. The CDR3 nucleotides are TGCGCCAGCAGCCAAGTTGTAGTTGCAACTAATGAAAAACTGTTTTTT.

This chain uses TRBV19 with TRBJ1-5; TRBD1 matches 8 bases. The CDR3 has 13 residues. Germline V gene sequence: CDR1 LNHDA, CDR2 SQIVND (reference sequence). The ends lost 7 bases at V and 6 bases at J; junction bases unmatched: 5. The CDR3, as DNA: TGTGCCAGTAAGGACAGGGTAGGTCAGCCCCAGCATTTT. This gives the protein CASKDRVGQPQHF.